Following are 10 T cell receptor beta chains from one sample sequenced in a study of blood T cell repertoires in COVID-19. TCRdb keeps only in-frame clones here, not all; method: immunoSEQ multiplex PCR. The data hold roughly 280,000 clones, with under 95% observed a single time. What was sequenced was PBMCs or T cells enriched from blood (not recorded which). The receptors shown here come from a middle-aged man who had been exposed to COVID-19.

The chain uses TRBV9 and TRBJ1-3; no definite D call. In germline, CDR1 is SGDLS, CDR2 YYNGEE. V was shortened by 7 bases and J by 0 bases, with 8 bases between the two germline ends. The CDR3 is 13 residues long. CDR3 sequence reads: CASWPFSGNTIYF. Written as DNA, the CDR3 is TGTGCCAGCTGGCCTTTCTCTGGAAACACCATATATTTT.

The sample holds a few counts of this clone. This chain connects TRBV27 to TRBJ1-3; D possibly corresponds to TRBD1 (5 bases). Looked up from germline, CDR1 is MNHEY and CDR2 is SMNVEV (reference sequence). Trimming took off 3 bases at V and 4 bases at J, with 10 bases between the two ends. The CDR3 is made up of 14 amino acids. CDR3 bases: TGTGCCAGCAGTTTCACAGGCCGGGGAAACACCATATATTTT. Translating it yields CASSFTGRGNTIYF.

The chain combines TRBV30 with TRBJ1-1, with a tentative D call TRBD1 (6 bases). Germline V gives CDR1 GTSNPN, CDR2 SVGIG (reference sequence). V lost 2 bases to trimming and J lost 3 bases, with 13 bases between them. The length of the CDR3 is 14 residues. CDR3 sequence: CAWSTGMGYTEAFF. CDR3 coding DNA: TGTGCCTGGAGTACAGGGATGGGGTACACTGAAGCTTTCTTT.

The chain joins TRBV4-1 to TRBJ2-1; D is perhaps TRBD2 (6 bases). The V and J ends lost 4 bases and 0 bases respectively, with 19 bases between them. CDR3 size: 18 residues. Germline-derived CDR1 and CDR2 are MGHRA and YSYEKL. The CDR3 loop reads CASSPPPRVRGSYNEQFF. The CDR3 DNA reads TGCGCCAGCAGCCCCCCCCCACGGGTGCGGGGCTCCTACAATGAGCAGTTCTTC.

The chain uses TRBV10-2 and TRBJ2-5, with 8 nucleotides matching TRBD2. The J segment lost 5 bases and the V segment lost 2 bases, leaving 4 bases of the junction unmatched. The V gene's germline CDR1 is WSHSY and CDR2 SAAADI. CDR3 size: 14 residues. CDR3 loop: CASSETSGFETQYF. The CDR3 nucleotides read TGCGCCAGCAGTGAGACTAGCGGTTTCGAGACCCAGTACTTC.

The chain carries TRBV28 and TRBJ1-3; 10 bases align to TRBD1. V shed 1 base, J shed 4 bases, and the junction held 16 bases outside the gene matches. The CDR3 is made up of 20 amino acids. Germline V lookup: CDR1 MDHEN, CDR2 SYDVKM. CDR3 sequence (DNA): TGTGCCAGCAGTTTATCCACTTCCGGTCTCGACAGGGGGCTGGGAAACACCATATATTTT. It translates to CASSLSTSGLDRGLGNTIYF.

This chain joins TRBV28 and TRBJ2-7; TRBD2 matches 14 bases. CDR3 length: 15 residues. Germline V gives CDR1 MDHEN, CDR2 SYDVKM. The junction had 7 bases not matched to a gene; V was cut back by 5 bases and J by 7 bases. The CDR3 nucleotides read TGTGCCAGCAGTCCCGGGACTAGCGGGAGTGCAGAGCAGTACTTC. It is translated as CASSPGTSGSAEQYF.

This clone was counted a single time. CDR3 sequence: CASSMGLTDTQYF. Written as DNA, the CDR3 is TGTGCCAGTAGTATGGGACTTACAGATACGCAGTATTTT. The genes are TRBV19 and TRBJ2-3, with D possibly being TRBD2 (6 bases). CDR3 size: 13 residues. V lost 3 bases and J lost 3, with 7 bases in between. The V gene's germline CDR1 is LNHDA and CDR2 SQIVND (reference sequence).

V gene TRBV16 combines with J gene TRBJ1-1; no reliable D call. Germline lookup yields CDR1 KGHSY and CDR2 FQNENV. The length of the CDR3 is 14 residues. Trimming pared 7 bases from V and 1 base from J, leaving 13 bases between. The CDR3 DNA follows: TGTGCCAGCAACGGGGTTGGGTCGAACACTGAAGCTTTCTTT. This encodes CASNGVGSNTEAFF.

This chain links TRBV11-1 with TRBJ2-1, with 9 bases matching TRBD2. In germline, CDR1 is SGHAT, CDR2 FQDESV (reference sequence). The J segment lost 5 bases and the V segment lost 6 bases, leaving 8 bases of the junction unmatched. The CDR3 runs 15 residues. As DNA, the CDR3 is TGTGCCAGCAGTCTTACACGACTAGCGGACAATGAGCAGTTCTTC. Residues: CASSLTRLADNEQFF.